This T cell receptor beta chain was documented in a study of immune cell composition in non-small cell lung cancer. Study-wide results and caveats: Squamous carcinomas (approximately 75%) more often had tumour-associated clones >0.5% than adenocarcinomas (33%).

CDR1 and CDR2 (germline): WSHSY, SAAADI. This CDR3 spans 16 amino acids. V lost 3 bases, J lost 1 base, and 15 bases lay in between. Of note for this clone: Antigen: not known.

Data came from immunoSEQ multiplex PCR; TCRdb stores just in-frame clones and leaves some out. The sample holds roughly 6,700 clones, 70% seen once. The sequence was obtained from a human donor with non-small cell lung cancer. The sequenced sample consisted of lung tumor tissue. The chain couples TRBV10-2 to TRBJ1-1, with D perhaps TRBD1 (6 bases). CDR3 amino acids: CASSDLRTASNTEAFF. The CDR3 bases are TGCGCCAGCAGTGACCTACGGACAGCATCGAACACTGAAGCTTTCTTT.